This TCR beta chain is from a study of cytomegalovirus exposure and HLA in healthy donors. For the study at large: Some 77 million unique TCRs from HLA-typed donors were held in an early release of data.

The CDR3 runs to 13 residues. Germline assignment: CDR1 MNHEY and CDR2 SVGAGI. The V gene end was trimmed by 6 bases and the J gene end by 3 bases; junction bases not matched to a gene: 5. PCR used 60 Vbeta primers and 13 Jbeta primers. Profiling relied on immunoSEQ multiplex PCR, and the TCRdb table lists in-frame clones only, not all of them. The sample data list 140,000 to 150,000 clones. This TCR was recovered from a male donor in good health and CMV-seronegative. The specimen sequenced was PBMCs. The gene calls are TRBV6-5 and TRBJ2-7, with 7 bases identical to TRBD1. The CDR3, as DNA: TGTGCCAGCAGGCCGACAGGGTACTACGAGCAGTACTTC. It codes for CASRPTGYYEQYF.